This is a list of T cell receptor beta chains from one sample in a study of post-analysis software for immune sequencing data. TCRdb re-analysed the PCR reads in MiXCR, keeping a single row per CDR3 protein. The sample includes roughly 400,000 distinct CDR3 sequences, more than 30% of them seen just once. Sequenced input: blood. All receptors derive from a girl aged 2 to 10 with multiple sclerosis. The CDR3 runs from the conserved cysteine through the conserved F or W. D genes are given only for firm matches. Clone size appears in some rows only: once, few, many, or a class for an expanded clone.

>NA|TRBV20-1|20|TRBJ2-1|NA
TGCAGTGCTAGAGAGGCACCCCAAGGGGGCCGGGGGAACTACTACAATGAGCAGTTCTTC
CSAREAPQGGRGNYYNEQFF
>few|TRBV7-9|16|TRBJ1-5|NA
TGTGCCAGCAGCTTGGAAGTAGGGGTTGGCAATCAGCCCCAGCATTTT
CASSLEVGVGNQPQHF
>NA|TRBV28|13|TRBJ1-2|NA
TGTGCCAGCAGTCTTCAGATTGACTATGGCTACACCTTC
CASSLQIDYGYTF
>NA|TRBV7-2|14|TRBJ1-5|NA
TGTGCCAGCAGCTTAGTCCCCCAGAATCAGCCCCAGCATTTT
CASSLVPQNQPQHF
>NA|TRBV4-3|18|TRBJ2-3|TRBD2
TGCGCCAGCAGCCGAATTGGGACTAGCGGCACTAGCACAGATACGCAGTATTTT
CASSRIGTSGTSTDTQYF
>many|TRBV29-1|15|TRBJ2-7|TRBD2
TGCAGCGTGGGCCTACTAGCGGGAGGGCAATACGAGCAGTACTTC
CSVGLLAGGQYEQYF
>few|TRBV20-1|13|TRBJ1-3|NA
TGCAGTGCAGATCAGGACTCTGGAAACACCATATATTTT
CSADQDSGNTIYF
>NA|TRBV20-1|12|TRBJ2-5|NA
TGCAGTGCTGAACTAGCATACGAGACCCAGTACTTC
CSAELAYETQYF
>few|TRBV20-1|13|TRBJ1-6|TRBD1
TGCAGTGCCAGAGACAGGGGAAATTCACCCCTCCACTTT
CSARDRGNSPLHF
>NA|TRBV7-2|13|TRBJ2-7|NA
TGTGCCAGCAGCCTTCGACGGGGCCACGAGCAGTACTTC
CASSLRRGHEQYF
>NA|TRBV20-1|18|TRBJ2-7|NA
TGCAGTGCTAGAGGTTTCGCATCCTCACAGGTCCTCTCCTACGAGCAGTACTTC
CSARGFASSQVLSYEQYF
>NA|TRBV29-1|12|TRBJ1-2|NA
TGCAGCGTTGAAGATGCGGGCGGGGGCTACACCTTC
CSVEDAGGGYTF
>few|TRBV6-5|15|TRBJ1-4|TRBD1
TGTGCCAGCAGATCAGGACAGGCAACTAATGAAAAACTGTTTTTT
CASRSGQATNEKLFF
>NA|TRBV25-1|12|TRBJ2-7|NA
TGTGCCAGCAGTGACGATCACTACGAGCAGTACTTC
CASSDDHYEQYF
>once|TRBV5-1|14|TRBJ2-3|NA
TGCGCCAGCAGGACCCAACTAAGCACAGATACGCAGTATTTT
CASRTQLSTDTQYF
>many|TRBV6-5|13|TRBJ2-7|TRBD2
TGTGCCAGCAGTTACCGGGGGGATTACGAGCAGTACTTC
CASSYRGDYEQYF
>few|TRBV4-1|15|TRBJ2-5|NA
TGCGCCAGCAGCCAGCCGGGACGAGGGAAAGAGACCCAGTACTTC
CASSQPGRGKETQYF
>few|TRBV9|15|TRBJ2-1|TRBD2
TGTGCCAGCAGCGTAGAGGCGGGAGGCCGCGATGAGCAGTTCTTC
CASSVEAGGRDEQFF
>few|TRBV7-3|14|TRBJ1-2|TRBD1
TGTGCCAGCAGCACGGGACAGGGCGACTATGGCTACACCTTC
CASSTGQGDYGYTF
>NA|TRBV9|13|TRBJ2-5|NA
TGTGCCAGCAGCGTAGGTAGTAAAGAGACCCAGTACTTC
CASSVGSKETQYF
>NA|TRBV4-3|15|TRBJ2-7|TRBD2
TGCGCCAGCAGCCAGGGACTAGCGGAAACCTACGAGCAGTACTTC
CASSQGLAETYEQYF